Given below is one T cell receptor beta chain in context. This receptor's antigen is unknown. No per-base quality is available; no much larger clone lies one base away. Within the sample, other DNA sequences also encode this same CDR3. Healthy HIV-negative adults with no recently reported acute infections or vaccinations were included as donors. All donors were Caucasian adults living in Nashville, Tennessee, USA. CD4+ T cells were enriched by magnetic negative selection, after which naive cells were positively selected on CD45RA and the negative fraction was taken as the memory subset. After blood collection by leukapheresis, PBMCs were isolated using Ficoll-Histopaque density gradient centrifugation and then cryopreserved in the vapor phase of liquid nitrogen. Analytical flow cytometry was used to check the purity and quantity of each magnetically sorted T cell population. Genomic DNA was isolated from every sorted fraction and measured by UV absorbance on a Nanodrop 2000c.

CDR1 and CDR2 are read off the germline V gene as SNHLY and FYNNEI. V was cut back by 3 bases and J by 7 bases, leaving a gap of 7 bases between them. The CDR3 starts with the cysteine, ends with the phenylalanine, and has 12 residues. The read is trimmed to its CDR3 DNA, 36 bases read in frame from base 1. Using the deep immunoSEQ assay, multiplex PCR amplified TCR CDR3 regions from genomic DNA. Extracted genomic DNA from each cell subset was distributed evenly across all wells of several immunoSEQ 96-well plates, and each plate was treated as a replicate. Each replicate PCR for sorted subsets received approximately 220 ng genomic DNA, equal to about 30,000 T cell genomes. Purified libraries were measured with a Qubit 3.0 fluorometer, size-checked on a Bioanalyzer 2100, and measured again with the KAPA Library Quantification kit. Every immunoSEQ 96-well plate was sequenced on a dedicated single-read 150-cycle Illumina NextSeq 550 flow cell. On the authors' methods: Because the immunoSEQ output included only junctional sequences and no quality scores, the filtering could not be the same as the filtering used for full-length reads. To assign V/J genes and CDR3, sequences were annotated using PyIR, a Python wrapper for IgBLAST v1.9, with IMGT germline references. Reads with weak V/J assignments (E-value above 1e-6), missing CDR3, stop codons, out-of-frame junctions, or ambiguous translated residues were removed. A V3J clonotype was defined by an identical inferred V gene, J gene, and CDR3 amino acid sequence. The percentage overlap between two repertoires was calculated by dividing the number of shared unique clonotypes by the size of the smaller repertoire. Repertoire richness was assessed with RTK rarefaction, the Chao1 estimator, and Recon v2.1 estimates of unobserved clonotypes. For all TCRbeta clonotypes obtained by the gDNA method from a few donors, generation probabilities were computed with OLGA. TCRdb took over this immuneACCESS table, retaining in-frame rearrangements with V and J assigned. Such tables are incomplete; in checked studies, under half of the missing clones stem from an unresolved V gene, and the remainder is unexplained. V, J and clone size were drawn from that table, and D and trimming were deduced from the DNA. The sample yields approximately 2.1 million clones; just over 90% were counted once. 0.3% to 0.4% of the sample is in the top ten clones.

These data belong to a study of shared clonotypes between healthy human individuals (TCRdb year 2020). In the study overall: A few men and a couple of women, aged 18 to 49 years, made up the cohort. Per donor, three plates each were used for CD4 naive and CD4 memory, two for CD8 naive, and one for CD8 memory. To estimate repertoire size and how much clonotype sharing occurs between individuals, the study deeply sequenced the blood TCR repertoires of several healthy adults. Different laboratories and diverse techniques were used to prepare libraries and sequence TCR repertoires, to increase sequencing depth and limit assay-specific biases. Leukapheresis yielded between about 0.9 and 8.9 billion PBMCs per donor.

General study outcomes and caveats: Sampling was limited to blood, and TCR repertoires in tissue likely differ from TCR repertoires in blood. Because the study included a small number of donors, the genetic and exposure-history diversity represented was limited. Roughly 5.2% of naive CD4, 3.5% of naive CD8, 2.3% of memory CD4, and less than 0.45% of memory CD8 clonotypes were shared across a few donors. Pairwise subsampling indicated that sequencing depth was expected to affect the degree of clonotype sharing among donors. Clonotypes shared by all four sorted-subset donors showed higher generation probabilities than non-shared clonotypes. Naive subsets generally had larger estimated clonotype richness than memory subsets did. Even with the large sequencing depth, rarefaction of the sorted-subset datasets indicated that sequencing was incomplete.

The TCR originated in a man aged 18 to 30 in good health. Some clones in this sample may be carry-over from other donors' samples. This chain is built from TRBV2 and TRBJ1-5, with TRBD1 as a weak D call on 5 bases. Sequencing was performed on naive CD4+ T cells from PBMCs. The cell subset or site label corresponds to: CD45RA+ positively selected. The CDR3 reads as follows: CASSDPGQPQHF. The DNA sequence is given as TGTGCCAGCAGTGATCCAGGGCAGCCCCAGCATTTT.